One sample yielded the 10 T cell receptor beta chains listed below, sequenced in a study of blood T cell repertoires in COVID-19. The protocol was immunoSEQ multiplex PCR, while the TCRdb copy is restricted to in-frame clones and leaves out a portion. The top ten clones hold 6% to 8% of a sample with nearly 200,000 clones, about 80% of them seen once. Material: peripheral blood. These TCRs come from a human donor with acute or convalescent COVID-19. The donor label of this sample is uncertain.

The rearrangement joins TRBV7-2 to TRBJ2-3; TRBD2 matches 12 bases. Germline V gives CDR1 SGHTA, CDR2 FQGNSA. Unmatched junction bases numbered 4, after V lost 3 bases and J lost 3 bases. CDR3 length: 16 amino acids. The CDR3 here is CASSFPGLAGTDTQYF. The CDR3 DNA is TGTGCCAGCAGCTTCCCCGGACTAGCGGGAACAGATACGCAGTATTTT.

This CDR3 is CASSLDTVATNEKLFF. The CDR3 coding sequence is TGTGCCAGCAGTTTGGACACCGTTGCAACTAATGAAAAACTGTTTTTT. J is TRBJ1-4 and V is TRBV28; possibly TRBD1 for D (5 bases). Looked up from germline, CDR1 is MDHEN and CDR2 is SYDVKM. Trimming took off 3 bases at V and 0 bases at J, with 11 bases between the two ends. This CDR3 has 16 amino acids.

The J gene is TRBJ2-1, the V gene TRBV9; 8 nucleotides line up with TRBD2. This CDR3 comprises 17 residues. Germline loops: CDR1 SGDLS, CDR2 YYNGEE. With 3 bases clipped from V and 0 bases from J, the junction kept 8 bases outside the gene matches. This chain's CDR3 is CASSAGAGTSSYNEQFF. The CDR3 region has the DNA TGTGCCAGCAGCGCAGGAGCCGGGACTAGCTCCTACAATGAGCAGTTCTTC.

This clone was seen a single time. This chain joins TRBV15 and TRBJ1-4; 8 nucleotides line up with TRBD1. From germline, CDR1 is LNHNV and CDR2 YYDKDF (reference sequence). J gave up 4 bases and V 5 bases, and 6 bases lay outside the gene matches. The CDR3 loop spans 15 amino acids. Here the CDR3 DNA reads TGTGCCACCAGCGCCGGACAGGGAATTAATGAAAAACTGTTTTTT. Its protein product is CATSAGQGINEKLFF.

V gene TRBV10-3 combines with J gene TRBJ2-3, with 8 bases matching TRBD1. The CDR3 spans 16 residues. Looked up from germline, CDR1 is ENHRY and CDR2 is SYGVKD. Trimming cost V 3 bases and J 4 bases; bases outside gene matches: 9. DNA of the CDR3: TGTGCCATCAGTGATATTACAGGGGGTAGGCCAGATACGCAGTATTTT. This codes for CAISDITGGRPDTQYF.

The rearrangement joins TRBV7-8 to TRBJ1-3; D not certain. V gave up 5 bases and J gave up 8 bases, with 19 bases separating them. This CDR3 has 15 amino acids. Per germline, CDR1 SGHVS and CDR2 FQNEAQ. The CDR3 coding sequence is TGTGCCAGCAGCGTGCTCGGGAGGGAGTGGGACACCATATATTTT. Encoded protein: CASSVLGREWDTIYF.

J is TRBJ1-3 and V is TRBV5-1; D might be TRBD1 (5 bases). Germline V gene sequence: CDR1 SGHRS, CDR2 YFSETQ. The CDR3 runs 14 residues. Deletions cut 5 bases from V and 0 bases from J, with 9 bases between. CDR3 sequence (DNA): TGCGCCAGCAGACAGGACGGCTCTGGAAACACCATATATTTT. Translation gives CASRQDGSGNTIYF. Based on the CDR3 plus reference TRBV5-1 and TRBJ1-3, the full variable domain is KAGVTQTPRYLIKTRGQQVTLSCSPISGHRSVSWYQQTPGQGLQFLFEYFSETQRNKGNFPGRFSGRQFSNSRSEMNVSTLELGDSALYLCASRQDGSGNTIYFGEGSWLTVV.

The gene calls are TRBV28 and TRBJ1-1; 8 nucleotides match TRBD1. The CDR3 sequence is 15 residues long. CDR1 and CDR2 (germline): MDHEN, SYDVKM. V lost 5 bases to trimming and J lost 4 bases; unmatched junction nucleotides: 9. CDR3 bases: TGTGCCAGCAGTCCCCGGACAGGGCGGAGCACTGAAGCTTTCTTT. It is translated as CASSPRTGRSTEAFF.

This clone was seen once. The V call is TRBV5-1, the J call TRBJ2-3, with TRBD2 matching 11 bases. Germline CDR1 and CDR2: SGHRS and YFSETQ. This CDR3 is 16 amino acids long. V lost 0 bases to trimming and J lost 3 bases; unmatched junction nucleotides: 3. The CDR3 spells CASSLGTSGSTDTQYF. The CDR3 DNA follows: TGCGCCAGCAGCTTGGGAACTAGCGGGAGTACAGATACGCAGTATTTT.

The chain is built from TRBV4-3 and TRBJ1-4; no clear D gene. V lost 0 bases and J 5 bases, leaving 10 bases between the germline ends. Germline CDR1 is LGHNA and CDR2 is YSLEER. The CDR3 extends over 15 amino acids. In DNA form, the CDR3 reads TGCGCCAGCAGCCAAGATAGAAATTTAAATGAAAAACTGTTTTTT. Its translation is CASSQDRNLNEKLFF.